This TCR beta chain is from a study of breast tumors, draining lymph nodes, adjacent tissues. Notes on the study in general: Tumor repertoires ranked between lymph nodes and nontumor tissue in diversity, with V and J gene preferences. Compared with basal-like, luminal-like tumors shared significantly more repertoire with nontumor tissue. Data only fit, rather than demonstrated, lymph node origin of most tumor T cells. Data fit most tumor T cells coming from lymph node, expanding in tumor.

The V end lost 2 bases, the J end lost 4 bases, and 14 bases lay between the germline ends. Germline CDR1 reads MDHEN; CDR2 reads SYDVKM. The CDR3 totals 15 residues. Concerning this clonotype itself: Its antigen remains unidentified.

TCRdb reprocessed the multiplex PCR reads via MiXCR and lists one record per CDR3 protein. The sample has approximately 120,000 distinct CDR3 sequences; 20% to 25% are singletons. Axillary draining lymph nodes of breast cancer patients supplied the node samples. The TCR sequence derives from a female donor with breast cancer. Some clones in this sample may be carry-over from other donors' samples. Sequences were obtained from axillary lymph node tissue. The chain links TRBV28 to TRBJ1-2, with D maybe TRBD1 (6 bases). This CDR3 reads CASSLEEDRIYGYTF. CDR3 in DNA: TGTGCCAGCAGTTTAGAAGAGGACAGAATCTATGGCTACACCTTC.